Following are 17 T cell receptor beta chains from one sample sequenced in a study of blood T cell repertoires in COVID-19. The method was immunoSEQ multiplex PCR; TCRdb's version includes in-frame clones alone and lacks a portion of them. Of about 150,000 clones listed, about 79% are singletons. The sample consisted of peripheral blood. The receptors derive from a woman between 45 and 60 years old with acute or convalescent COVID-19.

This rearrangement joins TRBV7-8 to TRBJ1-5; 11 bases align to TRBD1. V shed 5 bases, J shed 0 bases, and the junction held 12 bases outside the gene matches. This CDR3 region has 19 residues. Germline V CDR1 and CDR2: SGHVS, FQNEAQ. CDR3 loop: CASSLWTGGGGYSNQPQHF. DNA for the CDR3: TGTGCCAGCAGCCTATGGACAGGGGGCGGGGGCTATAGCAATCAGCCCCAGCATTTT.

This chain links TRBV6-5 with TRBJ1-5; a possible D gene is TRBD1 (6 bases). The V and J ends lost 5 bases and 3 bases respectively, with 14 bases between them. Germline V gene sequence: CDR1 MNHEY, CDR2 SVGAGI. The CDR3 loop spans 15 amino acids. Here the CDR3 reads CASSLTRDINQPQHF. In DNA form, the CDR3 reads TGTGCCAGCAGTCTAACCCGGGACATCAATCAGCCCCAGCATTTT.

The chain combines TRBV18 with TRBJ2-6; 10 nucleotides match TRBD1. Germline V gene data show CDR1 as KGHSH and CDR2 as LQKENI. This CDR3 spans 17 amino acids. The trim removed 6 bases at V and 4 bases at J, leaving 9 bases unmatched. In nucleotides, the CDR3 is TGTGCCAGCTCGTCCGGGACAGGGGTCTTAGGGGCCAACGTCCTGACTTTC. Protein: CASSSGTGVLGANVLTF.

The chain couples TRBV4-2 to TRBJ1-6, with D tentatively TRBD1 (5 bases). Germline CDR1 reads LGHNA; CDR2 reads YNFKEQ. The CDR3 length is 12 residues. The V end was cut by 9 bases, the J end by 10 bases, with 13 bases between. CDR3 bases: TGTGCCAGTAGGCTCGGGGGATCACCCCTCCACTTT. Its translation is CASRLGGSPLHF.

With respect to this clone: Other DNA sequences within the sample encode an identical CDR3. V is TRBV3-1 (or the pseudogene TRBV3-2) and J is TRBJ2-7; TRBD2 matches at 12 bases. The V and J ends lost 4 bases and 4 bases, in that order; junction bases with no gene match: 8. The CDR3 loop spans 16 amino acids. Germline V gene sequence: CDR1 LGHDT, CDR2 YNNKEL (reference sequence). The CDR3 DNA follows: TGTGCCAGCAGCCCCCCACTAGCGGGGGGAGGATACGAGCAGTACTTC. It translates to CASSPPLAGGGYEQYF.

The J gene is TRBJ2-7, the V gene TRBV20-1, with 8 bases identical to TRBD2. The CDR3 covers 12 residues. After removal of 3 bases from V and 4 bases from J, the junction contained 2 bases not matched to a gene. Per the germline V gene, CDR1 is DFQATT and CDR2 is SNEGSKA (reference sequence). The CDR3 DNA reads TGCAGTGCTAGTCGGGGGGGGTACGAGCAGTACTTC. It specifies CSASRGGYEQYF.

This clone has a handful of counts. V and J are TRBV29-1 and TRBJ1-2, with 7 bases matching TRBD1. This CDR3 has 14 amino acids. In germline, CDR1 is SQVTM, CDR2 ANQGSEA. With 3 bases clipped from V and 8 bases from J, the junction kept 12 bases outside the gene matches. CDR3 amino acids: CSVDDYRGYYGYTF. The CDR3 nucleotides read TGCAGCGTTGACGACTACAGGGGATATTACGGCTACACCTTC.

The chain uses TRBV12-3 or TRBV12-4 and TRBJ2-1, with TRBD1 matching 7 bases. V lost 0 bases to trimming and J lost 9 bases; unmatched junction nucleotides: 2. The CDR3 is 13 residues long. CDR3: CASSLARDSEQFF. CDR3 coding DNA: TGTGCCAGCAGTTTAGCCAGGGACAGTGAGCAGTTCTTC.

This clone turned up a few times. V is TRBV6-2 or TRBV6-3 and J is TRBJ2-3, with 11 bases identical to TRBD2. J was trimmed by 0 bases and V by 2 bases; bases with no gene match: 1. The CDR3 is 16 amino acids. The germline V gene has CDR1 MNHEY and CDR2 SVGEGT. The CDR3 region has the DNA TGTGCCAGCAGTTACGGGACTAGCGGTAGCACAGATACGCAGTATTTT. Its translation is CASSYGTSGSTDTQYF.

The V call is TRBV2, the J call TRBJ2-7; possibly TRBD1 for D (6 bases). The germline V gene encodes CDR1 SNHLY and CDR2 FYNNEI. With 9 bases removed from V and 3 bases from J, the gap between germline ends came to 15 bases. The CDR3 is made up of 13 amino acids. DNA of the CDR3: TGTGCCAGTACCCCGGGACACTTCTACGAGCAGTACTTC. Translation gives CASTPGHFYEQYF.

The DNA for the CDR3 is TGTGCCAGCCAATACAGCCCCAACTATGGCTACACCTTC. Its translation is CASQYSPNYGYTF. The rearrangement links TRBV19 to TRBJ1-2; no firm D call. Germline V gene sequence: CDR1 LNHDA, CDR2 SQIVND (reference sequence). This CDR3 is 13 amino acids long. With 9 bases removed from V and 2 bases from J, the gap between germline ends came to 13 bases.

The chain couples TRBV7-2 to TRBJ2-1; the D gene is possibly TRBD2 (5 bases). This CDR3 has 16 amino acids. Germline V gene sequence: CDR1 SGHTA, CDR2 FQGNSA. Trimming cost V 6 bases and J 0 bases, with 15 bases left between them. The DNA for the CDR3 is TGTGCCAGCAGTGGCGGAGCGGCGAGCTCCTACAATGAGCAGTTCTTC. This gives the protein CASSGGAASSYNEQFF.

This clone was observed a single time. This chain connects TRBV4-3 to TRBJ1-4; 7 bases match TRBD1. Germline CDR1 LGHNA, CDR2 YSLEER. This CDR3 region has 16 residues. The V gene end was trimmed by 1 base and the J gene end by 5 bases; junction bases not matched to a gene: 7. CDR3 in DNA: TGCGCCAGCAGCCAAGGCAACCACAGGGGAAATGAAAAACTGTTTTTT. Amino acids: CASSQGNHRGNEKLFF.

The chain carries TRBV6-5 and TRBJ2-3; 9 bases map to TRBD2. CDR1 MNHEY and CDR2 SVGAGI come from the germline V gene. The trim removed 8 bases at V and 3 bases at J, leaving 6 bases unmatched. The CDR3 covers 14 residues. The CDR3 loop reads CASGSGSGTDTQYF. The CDR3 DNA sequence: TGTGCCAGCGGTAGCGGGAGTGGGACAGATACGCAGTATTTT.

This chain connects TRBV6-2 or TRBV6-3 to TRBJ2-2; the D gene is possibly TRBD2 (5 bases). The germline gives CDR1 MNHEY, CDR2 SVGEGT. Trimming shortened V by 2 bases and J by 3 bases, and 7 bases separated the two germline ends. The CDR3 sequence is 14 residues long. Here the CDR3 DNA reads TGTGCCAGCAGTTACACTAGAGACACCGGGGAGCTGTTTTTT. Translated, it gives CASSYTRDTGELFF.

The chain carries TRBV5-4 and TRBJ1-3; 8 nucleotides line up with TRBD1. The ends lost 3 bases at V and 4 bases at J; junction bases unmatched: 6. The germline CDR1 and CDR2 sequences are SGHNT and YYREEE (reference sequence). This CDR3 has 15 residues. The CDR3 reads CASSSGQGKGNTIYF. In DNA form, the CDR3 reads TGTGCCAGCAGCTCAGGACAGGGTAAAGGAAACACCATATATTTT. Looking up the rest from reference TRBV5-4 and TRBJ1-3 gives the full variable domain: ETGVTQSPTHLIKTRGQQVTLRCSSQSGHNTVSWYQQALGQGPQFIFQYYREEENGRGNFPPRFSGLQFPNYSSELNVNALELDDSALYLCASSSGQGKGNTIYFGEGSWLTVV.

The V gene is TRBV12-3 or TRBV12-4, the J gene TRBJ1-3; the D gene is possibly TRBD1 (5 bases). This CDR3 has 13 amino acids. The V and J ends lost 8 bases and 0 bases respectively, with 8 bases between them. CDR3 nucleotides: TGTGCCAGCGGGGGGAGCTCTGGAAACACCATATATTTT. Residues: CASGGSSGNTIYF.